Presented here are 6 T cell receptor beta chains from one specimen sequenced in a study of vaccination and CD4 T cells after COVID-19. The treatment denotes: approximately 10-day PBMC culture with coronavirus spike peptide pools or control peptides (ViraFEST assay). No cognate antigen is known for these TCRs. With the Oncomine TCR Beta short-read assay, DNA from cultured CD4+ T cells was sequenced. TCRdb ran MiXCR on the PCR reads and lists one entry per CDR3 protein. The sample shows thousands of distinct CDR3 sequences, roughly 70% of them seen only once. The sequencing sample was made of CD4+ T cells from blood, cultured in vitro. The receptors here all came from a human donor who had recovered from COVID-19.

The CDR3 region has the DNA TGTGCCAGCAACCCAGGGGACACGGGTGGCTACACCTTC. Its translation is CASNPGDTGGYTF. The chain recombines TRBV2 with TRBJ1-2; TRBD1 is a possible D gene (6 bases). The V end was cut by 7 bases, the J end by 7 bases, with 16 bases between. The length of the CDR3 is 13 residues. CDR1 and CDR2 from the germline V gene are SNHLY and FYNNEI. Complete variable domain (other parts from reference TRBV2 and TRBJ1-2): EPEVTQTPSHQVTQMGQEVILRCVPISNHLYFYWYRQILGQKVEFLVSFYNNEISEKSEIFDDQFSVERPDGSNFTLKIRSTKLEDSAMYFCASNPGDTGGYTFGSGTRLTVV.

The chain uses TRBV28 and TRBJ2-3, with 9 bases fitting TRBD1. This CDR3 comprises 14 residues. Germline V gene data show CDR1 as MDHEN and CDR2 as SYDVKM. Trimming removed 5 bases from V and 1 base from J; junction bases left unmatched: 1. The CDR3 loop reads CASSRTGGTDTQYF. Written as DNA, the CDR3 is TGTGCCAGCAGTCGGACAGGGGGCACAGATACGCAGTATTTT.

This clonotype came up a few times. The V gene is TRBV6-2 or TRBV6-3, the J gene TRBJ1-5; D gene uncertain. This CDR3 has 13 amino acids. CDR1 MNHEY and CDR2 SVGEGT come from the germline V gene. Trimming took 7 bases from V and 9 from J, leaving 16 bases between them. CDR3 protein: CASTLGSPPPQHF. The CDR3 DNA reads as TGTGCCAGCACCCTAGGATCGCCCCCGCCCCAGCATTTT.

V and J are TRBV20-1 and TRBJ1-1; tentatively, D is TRBD1 (6 bases). The V gene's germline CDR1 is DFQATT and CDR2 SNEGSKA (reference sequence). This CDR3 is built from 14 residues. Trimming removed 3 bases at V and 2 bases at J, with 13 bases between. The CDR3 DNA is TGCAGTGCTAGTGGGGGCCCCATAAACACTGAAGCTTTCTTT. Protein: CSASGGPINTEAFF.

The chain carries TRBV18 and TRBJ1-1; D gene unclear. Germline V CDR1 and CDR2: KGHSH, LQKENI. The CDR3 is 12 amino acids. V lost 6 bases and J 1 base, leaving 6 bases between the germline ends. The CDR3 nucleotides read TGTGCCAGCTCGCGACAGAACACTGAAGCTTTCTTT. Protein product: CASSRQNTEAFF.

J is TRBJ1-5 and V is TRBV7-6; the match to TRBD1 covers 10 bases. The CDR3 runs to 16 residues. Germline-derived CDR1 and CDR2 are SGHVS and FNYEAQ. J was trimmed by 3 bases and V by 5 bases; bases with no gene match: 7. The CDR3 loop reads CASSPGQGLTNQPQHF. CDR3 DNA sequence: TGTGCCAGCAGCCCGGGACAGGGGTTAACCAATCAGCCCCAGCATTTT. Supplemented by reference TRBV7-6 and TRBJ1-5, the full variable domain reads GAGVSQSPRYKVTKRGQDVALRCDPISGHVSLYWYRQALGQGPEFLTYFNYEAQQDKSGLPNDRFSAERPEGSISTLTIQRTEQRDSAMYRCASSPGQGLTNQPQHFGDGTRLSIL.